This T cell receptor (beta chain) was sequenced in a study of Graves' ophthalmopathy and Graves' hyperthyroidism (dated by TCRdb to the late 2010s). Concerning the study at large: Peripheral blood samples were taken at the time of initial diagnosis, before any treatment was given. T-cell repertoires of thyroid tissue and blood were compared in over five hyperthyroidism patients. Once sampling was done, hyperthyroidism patients were given methimazole at a starting dose of 30 mg daily, while ophthalmopathy patients were given high-dose intravenous methylprednisolone. To explore V-J signatures that separate ophthalmopathy from hyperthyroidism, a discovery set of about 96 patients was enrolled, consisting of roughly 45 with ophthalmopathy and some 59 with stable hyperthyroidism. The independent validation cohort included 18 to 20 hyperthyroidism patients plus 17 patients who later progressed from hyperthyroidism to ophthalmopathy. TCR beta repertoire signatures were used to distinguish Graves' ophthalmopathy from Graves' hyperthyroidism and to predict progression to ophthalmopathy. In total, around 140 blood samples were TCR-sequenced: approximately 40 ophthalmopathy, under 85 hyperthyroidism and some 17 hyperthyroidism-to-ophthalmopathy patients.

For repertoire sequencing, the TCR beta CDR3 regions were amplified from RNA transcripts. The first round was an RT-PCR using HTBI primers with the Qiagen OneStep RT-PCR kit, and this first round was followed by a second-round multiplex PCR, then size selection and purification. Libraries were sequenced on an Illumina HiSeq2000 using paired-end 100 bp reads. In the authors' own workflow: SOAPnuke was used to process the reads, removing any read that contained adapters or uncalled bases, had a mean Phred below 15, or lacked an exact match to the constant primer or identifier. COPE v1.2.5 was used to merge the high-quality paired reads. Unique nucleotide sequences were defined as clonotypes and aligned to IMGT TRB V, D and J references using MiTCR v1.1. The analysis was limited to V-J combinations with a frequency above 0.0001, which together covered just over 98% of the repertoires. For each V-J combination, a TCR clonal expansion and chaos score was defined as the ratio of F50 clonal expansion to chaos observed in the TCRdist matrix. Welch's t-statistics and random forest were used to reduce features to about 14 V-J combinations, which were fed into a naive Bayes classifier. Thyroid-blood repertoire similarity was quantified with the Morisita-Horn index. The raw public data were reprocessed by TCRdb itself: fastp quality trimming at Q25, MiXCR clonotype calling, in-frame beta chains only. Records with the same CDR3 protein are collapsed into one entry carrying the most frequent genes and DNA. The V and J calls come from TCRdb's annotation, not from the publication. Within this sample are 650,000 to 900,000 distinct CDR3 sequences, with 40% of them counted one time only. The leading ten clones occupy 40% to 55% of the sample.

The ophthalmopathy patients had moderately to severely active disease, with a Clinical Activity Score of 3 or higher, a NOSPECS grade of 4 or higher, and a disease duration of less than 3 months. Patients with other autoimmune diseases, uncontrolled infections, pregnancy or lactation were excluded from the study. Diagnosis relied on clinical symptoms, serum thyroxine, TRAb, thyroid ultrasound and orbital computed tomography. Ficoll-Paque density gradient centrifugation was used to isolate PBMCs from about 9 ml of fresh peripheral blood. Total RNA was extracted with Trizol reagent and quality-checked on an Agilent 2100 Bioanalyzer. Measured from the cysteine to the phenylalanine, the CDR3 is 16 residues long. The only DNA kept is the CDR3, 48 bases in frame from the first base. V and J lose 0 bases and 4 bases, and a span of 15 bases separates them. The germline V gene specifies MGHRA as CDR1 and YSYEKL as CDR2.

Broad study findings and their caveats: In cross-validation, the 13-signature model distinguished ophthalmopathy from stable hyperthyroidism with approximately 90% sensitivity and about 81% specificity, while in the test set the corresponding values were roughly 80% and 75%. Sample size was not predetermined statistically, and investigators were not blinded to group allocation. Most expanded thyroid clonotypes with frequency above 0.001 were also detected in blood, suggesting blood repertoires may reflect the thyroid immune response. In validation, the model predicted ophthalmopathy progression with more than 70% sensitivity and about 77% specificity; roughly 11 predicted patients were CT-confirmed with GO in a median of about 7.1 months.

About this clonotype: The target of this receptor is not known. No per-base quality is available; no much larger clone lies one base away.

Sequencing was done on a sample of peripheral blood. The chain is encoded by TRBV4-1 joined to TRBJ1-1, with an unclear D gene assignment. The receptor was derived from an adult man with Graves' ophthalmopathy. The CDR3 region reads CASSQDNWDWVTEAFF. At the DNA level, the sequence is TGCGCCAGCAGCCAAGATAATTGGGATTGGGTCACTGAAGCTTTCTTT.